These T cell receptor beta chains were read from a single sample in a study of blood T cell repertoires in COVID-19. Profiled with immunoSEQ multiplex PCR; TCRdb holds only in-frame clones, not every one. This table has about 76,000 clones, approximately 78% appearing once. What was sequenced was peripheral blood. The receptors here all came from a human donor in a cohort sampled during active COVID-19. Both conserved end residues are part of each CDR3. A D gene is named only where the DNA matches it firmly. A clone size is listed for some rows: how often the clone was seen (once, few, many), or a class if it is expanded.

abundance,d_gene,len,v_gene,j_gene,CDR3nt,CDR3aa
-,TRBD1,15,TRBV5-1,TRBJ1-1,TGCGCCAGCAGCCCGGCCAGGACAGGGAAAACTGAAGCTTTCTTT,CASSPARTGKTEAFF
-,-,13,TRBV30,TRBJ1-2,TGTGCCTGGAGCGCAGGGTGGGACTATGGCTACACCTTC,CAWSAGWDYGYTF
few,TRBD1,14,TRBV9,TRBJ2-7,TGTGCCAGCAGCTTAGGACAGGGGTGGTACGAGCAGTACTTC,CASSLGQGWYEQYF
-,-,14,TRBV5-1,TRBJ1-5,TGCGCCAGCAGCTTGGAACCTAGCCATCAGCCCCAGCATTTT,CASSLEPSHQPQHF
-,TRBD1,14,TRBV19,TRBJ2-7,TGTGCCAGTAGCCGGGACAGGTTCTCCTACGAGCAGTACTTC,CASSRDRFSYEQYF
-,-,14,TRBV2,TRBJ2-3,TGTGCCAGCATAGCGGATACTGTGGCAGATACGCAGTATTTT,CASIADTVADTQYF
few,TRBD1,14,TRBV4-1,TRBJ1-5,TGCGCCAGCAGCCCCCGGACAGGGAATCAGCCCCAGCATTTT,CASSPRTGNQPQHF
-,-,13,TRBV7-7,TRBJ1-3,TGTGCTAGCAGCCCACGCTTCGGGGACACCATATATTTT,CASSPRFGDTIYF
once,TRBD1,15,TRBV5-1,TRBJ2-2,TGCGCCAGCGGGGGACAGGGGACGAACACCGGGGAGCTGTTTTTT,CASGGQGTNTGELFF
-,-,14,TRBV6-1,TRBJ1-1,TGTGCCAGCAGTGAGGTGTACGGGAACACTGAAGCTTTCTTT,CASSEVYGNTEAFF
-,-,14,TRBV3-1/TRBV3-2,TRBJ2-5,TGTGCCAGCAGCCATCCTTGGGCTAGGGGGACCCAGTACTTC,CASSHPWARGTQYF
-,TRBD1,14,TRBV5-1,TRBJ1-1,TGCGCCAGCAGCTTGGCACAGGGGGGTACTGAAGCTTTCTTT,CASSLAQGGTEAFF
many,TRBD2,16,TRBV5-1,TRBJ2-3,TGCGCCAGCAGCATGAGGACTAGCGGGCGCACAGATACGCAGTATTTT,CASSMRTSGRTDTQYF
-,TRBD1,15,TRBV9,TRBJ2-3,TGTGCCAGCAGCGCTGACAGGGTGAGCACAGATACGCAGTATTTT,CASSADRVSTDTQYF
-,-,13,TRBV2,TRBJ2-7,TGTGCCAGCAACGCAGGGTATGCCTACGAGCAGTACTTC,CASNAGYAYEQYF
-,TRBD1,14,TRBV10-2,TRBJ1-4,TGCGCCAGCGGGAAACAGGGGGCCAGTGAAAAACTGTTTTTT,CASGKQGASEKLFF
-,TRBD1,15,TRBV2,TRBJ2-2,TGTGCCAGCAGCCGGACAGGGGGCGCATCCGGGGAGCTGTTTTTT,CASSRTGGASGELFF
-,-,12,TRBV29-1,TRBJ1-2,TGCAGCGTTGAAAGGCAGGGCCATGGCTACACCTTC,CSVERQGHGYTF
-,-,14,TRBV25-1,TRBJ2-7,TGTGCCAGCAGTGTCCCTGGTAGCTCCTACGAGCAGTACTTC,CASSVPGSSYEQYF
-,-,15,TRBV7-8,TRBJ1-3,TGTGCCAGCAGGCTAACGGGGGTTTTGGAAAACACCATATATTTT,CASRLTGVLENTIYF
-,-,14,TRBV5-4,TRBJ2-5,TGTGCCAGCAGCTTGGGGGGCTTCGGCGAGACCCAGTACTTC,CASSLGGFGETQYF
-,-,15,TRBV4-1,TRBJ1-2,TGCGCCAGCAGCCAGGCCCCCCAGCTAGACTATGGCTACACCTTC,CASSQAPQLDYGYTF
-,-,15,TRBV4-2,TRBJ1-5,TGTGCCAGCAGCCGGAATGGACAGACCTATCAGCCCCAGCATTTT,CASSRNGQTYQPQHF
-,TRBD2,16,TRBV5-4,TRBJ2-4,TGTGCCAGCAGCCCCCGACTAGCGGGGGCGGGAGACATTCAGTACTTC,CASSPRLAGAGDIQYF
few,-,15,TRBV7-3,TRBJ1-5,TGTGCCAGCAGCTTGACGGGGGGTGGCAATCAGCCCCAGCATTTT,CASSLTGGGNQPQHF
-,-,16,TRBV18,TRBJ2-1,TGTGCCAGCTCCATGTTAAAGGGGAAGGTCTACAATGAGCAGTTCTTC,CASSMLKGKVYNEQFF
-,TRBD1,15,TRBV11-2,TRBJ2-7,TGTGCCAGCAGCTATGGGACAGGGGTCTCAATCGAGCAGTACTTC,CASSYGTGVSIEQYF
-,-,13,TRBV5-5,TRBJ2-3,TGTGCCAGCAGCCCGCTGAGGGCAGATACGCAGTATTTT,CASSPLRADTQYF
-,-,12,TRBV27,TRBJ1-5,TGTGCCAGCAGTTTTGGGGGGCAGCCCCAGCATTTT,CASSFGGQPQHF
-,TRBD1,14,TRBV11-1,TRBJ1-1,TGTGCCAGCAGCCAGGGGGAGATGAACACTGAAGCTTTCTTT,CASSQGEMNTEAFF
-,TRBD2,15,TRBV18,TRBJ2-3,TGTGCCAGCTCACCAACTAGCGCCGGCACAGATACGCAGTATTTT,CASSPTSAGTDTQYF
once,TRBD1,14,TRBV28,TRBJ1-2,TGTGCCAGCAGTCCAGGGGGCCTTAACTATGGCTACACCTTC,CASSPGGLNYGYTF
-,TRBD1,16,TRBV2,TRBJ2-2,TGTGCCAGCATCCTTGACAGGGTGGGGAACACCGGGGAGCTGTTTTTT,CASILDRVGNTGELFF
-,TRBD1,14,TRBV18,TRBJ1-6,TGTGCCAGCTCACCCACAGGGGGCAATTCACCCCTCCACTTT,CASSPTGGNSPLHF
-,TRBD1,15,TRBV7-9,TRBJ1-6,TGTGCCAGCAGCGCCTCCGGGACAGGCAATTCACCCCTCCACTTT,CASSASGTGNSPLHF
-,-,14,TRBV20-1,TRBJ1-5,TGCAGTGCTAGTGGGGTGGGAGACAATCAGCCCCAGCATTTT,CSASGVGDNQPQHF
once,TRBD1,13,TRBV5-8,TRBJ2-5,TGTGCCAGCAGCAGGGACAGTCAAGAGACCCAGTACTTC,CASSRDSQETQYF
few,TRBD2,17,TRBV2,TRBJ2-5,TGTGCCAGCAGTGACCTTGGGGCTAGCGGTCTCCAAGAGACCCAGTACTTC,CASSDLGASGLQETQYF
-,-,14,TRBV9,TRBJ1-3,TGTGCCAGCAGCGTATGGGACTATGGAAACACCATATATTTT,CASSVWDYGNTIYF
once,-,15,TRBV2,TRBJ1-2,TGTGCCAGCAGCCCTTTCCAGGGAATCTCCTATGGCTACACCTTC,CASSPFQGISYGYTF
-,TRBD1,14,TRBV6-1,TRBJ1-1,TGTGCCAGCAGAAAAGGGACAGGGGATGCTGAAGCTTTCTTT,CASRKGTGDAEAFF
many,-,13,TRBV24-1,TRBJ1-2,TGTGCCACCAGTGGTGACAGCACCGGGGGCTACACCTTC,CATSGDSTGGYTF
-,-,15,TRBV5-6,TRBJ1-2,TGTGCCAGCAGCTTGGTAGTCGGACGGGGAGGTGGCTACACCTTC,CASSLVVGRGGGYTF
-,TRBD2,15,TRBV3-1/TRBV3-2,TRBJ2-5,TGTGCCAGCAGCCTTTTAGCGGGGGGGGCGGAGACCCAGTACTTC,CASSLLAGGAETQYF
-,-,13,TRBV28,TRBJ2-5,TGTGCCAGCAGCCCACAGGGAGCGGAGACCCAGTACTTC,CASSPQGAETQYF
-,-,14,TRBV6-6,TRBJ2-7,TGTGCCAGCAGTTACAGGACAGACAACTACGAGCAGTACTTC,CASSYRTDNYEQYF
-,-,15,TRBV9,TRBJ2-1,TGTGCCAGCAGCCCCCTGTACGGGGCCTACAATGAGCAGTTCTTC,CASSPLYGAYNEQFF
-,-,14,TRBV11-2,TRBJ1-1,TGTGCCAGCAGCTTAGATAGGGAGTCTCTTGGGGCTTTCTTT,CASSLDRESLGAFF
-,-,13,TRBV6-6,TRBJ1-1,TGTGCCAGCAGCCTCTCTACCTACACTGAAGCTTTCTTT,CASSLSTYTEAFF
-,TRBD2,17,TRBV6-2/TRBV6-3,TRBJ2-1,TGTGCCAGCAGTCGGGGACTAGCGGGGTCCTCCTACAATGAGCAGTTCTTC,CASSRGLAGSSYNEQFF
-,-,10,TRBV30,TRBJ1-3,TGTGCCTGGGCTAGAAACACCATATATTTT,CAWARNTIYF
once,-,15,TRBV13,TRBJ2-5,TGTGCCAGCAGCCCGGAGACAGGGAGGCGAGAGACCCAGTACTTC,CASSPETGRRETQYF
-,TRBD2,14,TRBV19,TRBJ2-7,TGTGCCAGTAGTAAGGAGCGGGGGACAAACGAGCAGTACTTC,CASSKERGTNEQYF
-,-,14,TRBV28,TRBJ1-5,TGTGCCAGCACCTGGGGAGGTAGCAATCAGCCCCAGCATTTT,CASTWGGSNQPQHF
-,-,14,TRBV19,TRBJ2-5,TGTGCCAGTCAGGACTCGACCGCCCGTGAGACCCAGTACTTC,CASQDSTARETQYF
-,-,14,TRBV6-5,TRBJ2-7,TGTGCCAGCAGTCCTCGGACAGAATCCTACGAGCAGTACTTC,CASSPRTESYEQYF
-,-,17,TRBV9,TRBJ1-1,TGTGCCAGCAGCTTATTTGCGGGAAACGGGATGAACACTGAAGCTTTCTTT,CASSLFAGNGMNTEAFF
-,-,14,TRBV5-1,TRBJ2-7,TGCGCCAGCAGCTTACAGGGCGGGGGTTACGAGCAGTACTTC,CASSLQGGGYEQYF
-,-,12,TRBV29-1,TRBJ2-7,TGCAGCGTTCGGGACACCAGGGACGAGCAGTACTTC,CSVRDTRDEQYF
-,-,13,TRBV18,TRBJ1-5,TGTGCCAGCTCACTCGACAAGAATCAGCCCCAGCATTTT,CASSLDKNQPQHF